The 13 T cell receptor beta chains reported below all come from one sample, sequenced in a study of monozygotic twins with inflammatory bowel disease. TCRdb reanalyzed the 5' RACE reads and collapses them to one entry per CDR3 protein, without DNA. The table for this sample gives about 210,000 distinct CDR3 sequences. Sequenced sample: blood. Every receptor here comes from a human donor with ulcerative colitis or Crohn's disease, or a healthy co-twin of an affected twin (not recorded which).

The gene calls are TRBV20-1 and TRBJ2-3; the TCRdb call, TRBD2, lacks DNA for checking. Germline CDR1 is DFQATT and CDR2 is SNEGSKA (reference sequence). CDR3 size: 14 residues. CDR3 sequence: CSAGRASGGSTQYF.

The chain has TRBV5-1 and TRBJ1-1; checking the TCRdb D call of TRBD1 is not possible without DNA. CDR1 SGHRS and CDR2 YFSETQ come from the germline V gene. The CDR3 is 14 residues long. CDR3 amino acids: CASSPRDENTEAFF.

This chain joins TRBV18 and TRBJ1-5; TCRdb reports TRBD1, a call that lacks DNA to check it against. The CDR3 sequence is 13 residues long. CDR1 and CDR2 (germline): KGHSH, LQKENI. This CDR3 is CASSGDTNQPQHF.

The chain carries TRBV7-9 and TRBJ1-3; TCRdb picks TRBD1, but there is no DNA to check that call. Germline assignment: CDR1 SEHNR and CDR2 FQNEAQ (reference sequence). This CDR3 comprises 15 residues. The CDR3 reads CASSLSTGTGNTIYF. The entire variable domain, with the rest obtained from reference TRBV7-9 and TRBJ1-3, is as follows: DTGVSQNPRHKITKRGQNVTFRCDPISEHNRLYWYRQTLGQGPEFLTYFQNEAQLEKSRLLSDRFSAERPKGSFSTLEIQRTEQGDSAMYLCASSLSTGTGNTIYFGEGSWLTVV.

The gene calls are TRBV20-1 and TRBJ1-1; as DNA is missing, the TRBD1 call by TCRdb cannot be tested. The CDR3 loop spans 15 amino acids. Germline values: CDR1 DFQATT, CDR2 SNEGSKA (reference sequence). CDR3 amino acids: CSGRGYRAINPEAFF.

V usage is TRBV7-2 and J usage is TRBJ1-2; TCRdb calls TRBD1, which cannot be checked without DNA. The CDR3 loop spans 15 amino acids. Germline CDR1 and CDR2: SGHTA and FQGNSA. The CDR3 region is CASSPGVGGFYGYTF.

The gene calls are TRBV7-8 and TRBJ2-3; TCRdb designates TRBD2, a call that cannot be tested without DNA. Per germline, CDR1 SGHVS and CDR2 FQNEAQ. The CDR3 runs 14 residues. This chain's CDR3 is CASSPWRVPDTQYF.

The rearrangement links TRBV5-6 to TRBJ2-5; TCRdb gives TRBD2 as the D gene, but with no DNA this cannot be confirmed. The CDR3 is 17 residues long. Germline V gives CDR1 SGHDT, CDR2 YYEEEE. CDR3 loop: CASSTGTSGALQETQYF. The full variable domain, its missing parts supplied by reference TRBV5-6 and TRBJ2-5, is DAGVTQSPTHLIKTRGQQVTLRCSPKSGHDTVSWYQQALGQGPQFIFQYYEEEERQRGNFPDRFSGHQFPNYSSELNVNALLLGDSALYLCASSTGTSGALQETQYFGPGTRLLVL.

V usage is TRBV6-6 and J usage is TRBJ1-1. The germline CDR1 and CDR2 sequences are MNHNY and SVGAGI (reference sequence). CDR3 length equals 13 residues. The CDR3 reads CASRIDTNTEAFF.

The J gene is TRBJ1-2, the V gene TRBV5-1. The CDR3 extends over 15 amino acids. Germline-derived CDR1 and CDR2 are SGHRS and YFSETQ. CDR3 protein: CASSLNGVQSTGYTF.

The chain carries TRBV5-1 and TRBJ1-2. Germline CDR1 and CDR2: SGHRS and YFSETQ. This CDR3 region has 14 residues. CDR3: CASSLNGANYGYTF.

The chain links TRBV18 to TRBJ2-1. Germline V lookup: CDR1 KGHSH, CDR2 LQKENI. The CDR3 extends over 17 amino acids. This CDR3 reads CASSPPVGAGPTNEQFF.

CDR3 sequence reads: CASSQFDETQYF. The chain carries TRBV3-1 and TRBJ2-5. This CDR3 comprises 12 residues. Germline CDR1 reads LGHDT; CDR2 reads YNNKEL (reference sequence).